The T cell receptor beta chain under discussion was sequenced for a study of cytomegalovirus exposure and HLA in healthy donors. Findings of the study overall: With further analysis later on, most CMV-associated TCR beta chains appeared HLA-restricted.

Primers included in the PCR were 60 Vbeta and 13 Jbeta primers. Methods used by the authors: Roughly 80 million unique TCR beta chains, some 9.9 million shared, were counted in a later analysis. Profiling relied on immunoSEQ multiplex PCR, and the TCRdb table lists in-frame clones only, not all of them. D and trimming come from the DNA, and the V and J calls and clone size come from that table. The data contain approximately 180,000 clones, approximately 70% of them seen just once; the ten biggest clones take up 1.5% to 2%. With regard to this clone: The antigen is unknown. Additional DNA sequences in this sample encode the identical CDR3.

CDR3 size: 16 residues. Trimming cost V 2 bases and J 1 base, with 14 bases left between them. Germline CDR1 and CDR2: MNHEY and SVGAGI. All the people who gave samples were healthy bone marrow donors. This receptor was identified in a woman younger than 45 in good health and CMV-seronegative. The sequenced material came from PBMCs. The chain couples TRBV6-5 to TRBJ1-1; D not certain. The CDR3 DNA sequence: TGTGCCAGCAGTTACGGGCCCCGAAACTCGAACACTGAAGCTTTCTTT. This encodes CASSYGPRNSNTEAFF.